This record concerns one TCR beta chain sequence. V shed 4 bases, J shed 6 bases, and the junction held 10 bases outside the gene matches. CDR1 is KGHDR, CDR2 SFDVKD, per germline. CDR3 length: 16 amino acids. These data are taken from a study of metastatic and nonmetastatic thyroid tumors. The entire patient cohort was treatment-naive prior to thyroid surgery. TCRdb re-called the PCR reads with MiXCR. The repertoire includes 40,000 to 55,000 clones, around 17% of them detected once, and approximately 20% sits in the top ten. The chain has TRBV24-1 and TRBJ2-1; 8 bases are a match to TRBD2. The sample comprised blood. The TCR originated in a female donor with papillary thyroid cancer or a benign thyroid nodule (not recorded which). Some clones in this sample may be carry-over from other donors' samples. The CDR3 here is CATSDWVLAALNEQFF. The CDR3 region has the DNA TGTGCCACCAGTGACTGGGTACTAGCGGCCCTCAATGAGCAGTTCTTC.